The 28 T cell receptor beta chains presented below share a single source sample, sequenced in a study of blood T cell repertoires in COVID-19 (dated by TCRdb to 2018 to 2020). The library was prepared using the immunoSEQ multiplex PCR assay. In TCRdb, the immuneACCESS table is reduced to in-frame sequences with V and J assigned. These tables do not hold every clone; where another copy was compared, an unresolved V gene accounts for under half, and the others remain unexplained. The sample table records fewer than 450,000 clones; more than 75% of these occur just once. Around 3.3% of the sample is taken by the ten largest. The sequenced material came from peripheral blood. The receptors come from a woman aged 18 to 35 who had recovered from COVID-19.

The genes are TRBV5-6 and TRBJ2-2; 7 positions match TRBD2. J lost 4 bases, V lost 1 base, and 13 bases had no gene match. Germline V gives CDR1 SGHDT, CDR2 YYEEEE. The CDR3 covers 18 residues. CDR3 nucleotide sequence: TGTGCCAGCAGCTTGTTTGGTCGGGGAGGGCCGGGCACCGGGGAGCTGTTTTTT. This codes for CASSLFGRGGPGTGELFF.

DNA for the CDR3: TGTGCCAGCAGCTTAGCGGGAGCGAGTCACGGGGAGCTGTTTTTT. Translated: CASSLAGASHGELFF. V and J are TRBV11-2 and TRBJ2-2, with D possibly matching TRBD2 (6 bases). Trimming removed 1 base from V and 7 bases from J, with 13 bases in between. The CDR3 has 15 residues. The germline V gene has CDR1 SGHAT and CDR2 FQNNGV.

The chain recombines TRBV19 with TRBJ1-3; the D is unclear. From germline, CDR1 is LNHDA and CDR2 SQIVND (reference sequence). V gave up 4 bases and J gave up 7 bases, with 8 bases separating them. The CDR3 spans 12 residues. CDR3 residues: CASSTLGNTIYF. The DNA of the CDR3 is TGTGCCAGTAGTACCCTCGGGAACACCATATATTTT.

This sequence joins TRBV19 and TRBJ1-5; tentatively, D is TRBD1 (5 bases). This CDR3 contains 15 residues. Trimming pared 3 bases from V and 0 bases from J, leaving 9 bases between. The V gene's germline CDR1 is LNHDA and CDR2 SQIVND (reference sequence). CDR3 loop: CASSIDSYSNQPQHF. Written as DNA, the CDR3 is TGTGCCAGTAGTATCGACAGCTATAGCAATCAGCCCCAGCATTTT.

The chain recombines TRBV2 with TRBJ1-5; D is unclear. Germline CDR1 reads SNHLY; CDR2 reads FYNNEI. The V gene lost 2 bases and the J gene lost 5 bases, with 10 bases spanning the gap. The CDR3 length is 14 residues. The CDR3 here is CASSERSEDQPQHF. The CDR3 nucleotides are TGTGCCAGCAGTGAAAGGAGCGAGGATCAGCCCCAGCATTTT.

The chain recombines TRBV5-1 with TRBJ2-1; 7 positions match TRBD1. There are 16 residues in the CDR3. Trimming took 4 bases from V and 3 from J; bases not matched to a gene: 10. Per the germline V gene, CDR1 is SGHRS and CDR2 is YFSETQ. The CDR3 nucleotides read TGCGCCAGCAGCACTGTTGGGGACAGATACTACAATGAGCAGTTCTTC. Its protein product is CASSTVGDRYYNEQFF.

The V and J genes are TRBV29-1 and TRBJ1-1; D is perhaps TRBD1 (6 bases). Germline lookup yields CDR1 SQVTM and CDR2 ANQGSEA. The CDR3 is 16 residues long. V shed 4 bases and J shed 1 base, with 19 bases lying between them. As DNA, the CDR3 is TGCAGCGTTGTCCCCCTTCGACAGGACCCGAACACTGAAGCTTTCTTT. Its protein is CSVVPLRQDPNTEAFF.

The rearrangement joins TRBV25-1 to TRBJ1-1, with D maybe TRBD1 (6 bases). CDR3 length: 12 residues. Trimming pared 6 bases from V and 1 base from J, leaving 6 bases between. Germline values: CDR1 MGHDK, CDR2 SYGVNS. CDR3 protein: CASRQGNTEAFF. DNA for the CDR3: TGTGCCAGCAGACAGGGGAACACTGAAGCTTTCTTT.

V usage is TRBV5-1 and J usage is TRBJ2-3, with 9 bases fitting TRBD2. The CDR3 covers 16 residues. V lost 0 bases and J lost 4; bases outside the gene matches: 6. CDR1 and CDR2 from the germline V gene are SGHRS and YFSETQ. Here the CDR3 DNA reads TGCGCCAGCAGCTTGGATCGGCGGGAGGGCTCAGATACGCAGTATTTT. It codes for CASSLDRREGSDTQYF.

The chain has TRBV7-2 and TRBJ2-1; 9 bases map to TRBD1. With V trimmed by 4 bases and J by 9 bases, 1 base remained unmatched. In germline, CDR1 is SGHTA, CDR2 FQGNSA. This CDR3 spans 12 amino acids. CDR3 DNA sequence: TGTGCCAGCAGCTCACAGGGGGCTGAGCAGTTCTTC. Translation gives CASSSQGAEQFF.

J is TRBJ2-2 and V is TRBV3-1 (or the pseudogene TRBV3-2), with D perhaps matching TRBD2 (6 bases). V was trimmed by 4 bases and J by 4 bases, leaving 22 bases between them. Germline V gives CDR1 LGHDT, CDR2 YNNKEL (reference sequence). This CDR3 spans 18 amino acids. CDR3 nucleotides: TGTGCCAGCAGCCGAGGCGGGACGAACTATCGGGGCACCGGGGAGCTGTTTTTT. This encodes CASSRGGTNYRGTGELFF.

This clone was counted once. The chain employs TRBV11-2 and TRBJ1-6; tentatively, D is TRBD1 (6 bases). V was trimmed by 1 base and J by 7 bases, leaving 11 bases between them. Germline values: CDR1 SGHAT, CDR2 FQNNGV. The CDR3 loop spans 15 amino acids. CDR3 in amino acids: CASSLVGGGNSPLHF. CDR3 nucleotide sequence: TGTGCCAGCAGCTTAGTAGGGGGTGGAAATTCACCCCTCCACTTT.

CDR3 residues: CASSLPTGIITEAFF. The CDR3 DNA is TGTGCCAGCAGCTTACCCACAGGGATAATCACTGAAGCTTTCTTT. V usage is TRBV7-8 and J usage is TRBJ1-1; a weak D match, TRBD1 (6 bases). V dropped 2 bases and J dropped 4 bases, with 14 bases sitting between them. The germline CDR1 and CDR2 sequences are SGHVS and FQNEAQ. This CDR3 spans 15 amino acids.

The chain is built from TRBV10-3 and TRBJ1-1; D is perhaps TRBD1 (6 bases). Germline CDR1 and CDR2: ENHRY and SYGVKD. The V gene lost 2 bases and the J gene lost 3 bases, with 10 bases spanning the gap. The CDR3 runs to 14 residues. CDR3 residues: CAISETRQDTEAFF. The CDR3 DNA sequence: TGTGCCATCAGTGAGACTAGACAGGACACTGAAGCTTTCTTT.

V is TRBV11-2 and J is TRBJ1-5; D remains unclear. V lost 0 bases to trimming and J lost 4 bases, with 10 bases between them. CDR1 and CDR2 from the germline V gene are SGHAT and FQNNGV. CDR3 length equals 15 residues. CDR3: CASSLDGERNQPQHF. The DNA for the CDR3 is TGTGCCAGCAGCTTAGATGGGGAGAGAAATCAGCCCCAGCATTTT.

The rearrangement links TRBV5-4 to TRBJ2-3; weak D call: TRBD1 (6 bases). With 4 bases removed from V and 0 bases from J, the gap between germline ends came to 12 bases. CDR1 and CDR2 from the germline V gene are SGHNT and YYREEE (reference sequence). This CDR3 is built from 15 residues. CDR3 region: CASSLGGLSTDTQYF. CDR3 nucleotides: TGTGCCAGCAGCCTTGGGGGCTTGAGCACAGATACGCAGTATTTT. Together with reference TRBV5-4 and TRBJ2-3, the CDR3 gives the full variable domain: ETGVTQSPTHLIKTRGQQVTLRCSSQSGHNTVSWYQQALGQGPQFIFQYYREEENGRGNFPPRFSGLQFPNYSSELNVNALELDDSALYLCASSLGGLSTDTQYFGPGTRLTVL.

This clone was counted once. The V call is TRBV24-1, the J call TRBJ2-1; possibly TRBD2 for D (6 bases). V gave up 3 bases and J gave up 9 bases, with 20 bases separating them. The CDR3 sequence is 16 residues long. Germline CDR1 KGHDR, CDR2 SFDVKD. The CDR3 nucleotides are TGTGCCACCAGTGATCCCTTGCGTGGGACTTTAGCTGAGCAGTTCTTC. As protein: CATSDPLRGTLAEQFF.

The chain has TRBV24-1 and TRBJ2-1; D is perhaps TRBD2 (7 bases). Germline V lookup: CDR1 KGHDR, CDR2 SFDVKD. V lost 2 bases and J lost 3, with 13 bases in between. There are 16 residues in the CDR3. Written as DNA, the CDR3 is TGTGCCACCAGTGATTGGGGGGGGCGCGACTACAATGAGCAGTTCTTC. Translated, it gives CATSDWGGRDYNEQFF.

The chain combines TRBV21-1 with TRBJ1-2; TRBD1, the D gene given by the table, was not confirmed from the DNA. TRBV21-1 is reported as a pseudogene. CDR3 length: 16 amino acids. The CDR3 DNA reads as TGTGCCAGCAGCAAAGGGACAGGGCCTTATAGCCATGGCTACACCTTC. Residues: CASSKGTGPYSHGYTF.

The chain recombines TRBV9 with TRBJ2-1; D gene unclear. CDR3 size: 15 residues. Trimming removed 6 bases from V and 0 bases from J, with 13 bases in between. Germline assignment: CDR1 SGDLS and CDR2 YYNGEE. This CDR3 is CASTQGGVSYNEQFF. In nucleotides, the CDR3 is TGTGCCAGCACCCAAGGCGGAGTCTCCTACAATGAGCAGTTCTTC.

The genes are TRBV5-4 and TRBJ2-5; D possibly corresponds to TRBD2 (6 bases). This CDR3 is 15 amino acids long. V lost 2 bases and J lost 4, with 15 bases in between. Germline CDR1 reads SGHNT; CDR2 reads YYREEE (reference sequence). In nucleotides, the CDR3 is TGTGCCAGCAGCTTAAAGGGTACGGGAGCAGAGACCCAGTACTTC. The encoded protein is CASSLKGTGAETQYF.

The CDR3 region has the DNA TGCGCCAGCAGCTCACTGAGCGGTGCGGGGCCAGATACGCAGTATTTT. This sequence encodes CASSSLSGAGPDTQYF. This chain joins TRBV5-1 and TRBJ2-3; D might be TRBD2 (6 bases). The CDR3 has 16 residues. Trimming pared 3 bases from V and 4 bases from J, leaving 18 bases between. CDR1 SGHRS and CDR2 YFSETQ come from the germline V gene.

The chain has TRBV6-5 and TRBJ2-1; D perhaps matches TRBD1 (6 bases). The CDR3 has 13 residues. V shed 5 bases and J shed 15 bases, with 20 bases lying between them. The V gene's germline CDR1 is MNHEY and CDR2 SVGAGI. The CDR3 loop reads CASSQTDSLGRFF. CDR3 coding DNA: TGTGCCAGCAGTCAGACGGACAGTCTGGGTCGGTTCTTC.

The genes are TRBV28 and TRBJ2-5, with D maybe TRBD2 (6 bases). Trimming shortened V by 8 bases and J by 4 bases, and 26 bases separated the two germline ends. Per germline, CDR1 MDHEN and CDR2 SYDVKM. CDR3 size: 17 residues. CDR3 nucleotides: TGTGCCAGCGCTACTCCCGCCGTCGGGGGTGAAGGAGAGACCCAGTACTTC. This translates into CASATPAVGGEGETQYF.

The CDR3 DNA is TGTGCCAGCAGCCAAGATCAGGGGGAGACCGGCCATTGGACCCAGTACTTC. This codes for CASSQDQGETGHWTQYF. V is TRBV14 and J is TRBJ2-5, with 7 bases matching TRBD1. CDR1 is SGHDN and CDR2 is FVKESK in the germline V gene. The CDR3 consists of 17 residues. V lost 0 bases and J lost 7; bases outside the gene matches: 14.

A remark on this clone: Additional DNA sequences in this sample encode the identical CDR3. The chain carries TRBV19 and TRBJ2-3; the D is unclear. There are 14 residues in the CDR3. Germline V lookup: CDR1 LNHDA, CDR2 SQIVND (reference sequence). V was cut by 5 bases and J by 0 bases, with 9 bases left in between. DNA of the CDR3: TGTGCCAGTAGTCCTTCCGGGAGCACAGATACGCAGTATTTT. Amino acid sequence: CASSPSGSTDTQYF.

CDR3 amino acids: CASSWTGITEAFF. For the CDR3, the DNA is TGTGCCAGCAGCTGGACAGGGATCACTGAAGCTTTCTTT. The rearrangement links TRBV25-1 to TRBJ1-1; 8 bases agree with TRBD1. CDR3 length equals 13 residues. Germline V gene sequence: CDR1 MGHDK, CDR2 SYGVNS. J gave up 4 bases and V 6 bases, and 4 bases lay outside the gene matches.

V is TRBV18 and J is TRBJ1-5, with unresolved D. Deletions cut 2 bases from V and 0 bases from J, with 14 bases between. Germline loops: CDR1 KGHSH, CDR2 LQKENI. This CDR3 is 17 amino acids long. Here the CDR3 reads CASSPVASGISNQPQHF. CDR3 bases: TGTGCCAGCTCACCAGTCGCTAGCGGAATTAGCAATCAGCCCCAGCATTTT. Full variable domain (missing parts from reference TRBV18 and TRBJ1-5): NAGVMQNPRHLVRRRGQEARLRCSPMKGHSHVYWYRQLPEEGLKFMVYLQKENIIDESGMPKERFSAEFPKEGPSILRIQQVVRGDSAAYFCASSPVASGISNQPQHFGDGTRLSIL.